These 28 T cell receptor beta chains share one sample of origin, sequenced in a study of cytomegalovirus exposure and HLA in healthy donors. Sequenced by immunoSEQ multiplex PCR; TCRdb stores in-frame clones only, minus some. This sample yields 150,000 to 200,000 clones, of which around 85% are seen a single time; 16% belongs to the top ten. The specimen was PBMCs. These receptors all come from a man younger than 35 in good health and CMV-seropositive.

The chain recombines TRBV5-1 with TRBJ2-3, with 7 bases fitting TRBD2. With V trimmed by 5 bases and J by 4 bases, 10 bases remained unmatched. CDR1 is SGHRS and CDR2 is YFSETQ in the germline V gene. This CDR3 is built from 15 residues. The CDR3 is CASSRGGRGADTQYF. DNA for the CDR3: TGCGCCAGCAGTCGCGGGGGAAGAGGGGCAGATACGCAGTATTTT.

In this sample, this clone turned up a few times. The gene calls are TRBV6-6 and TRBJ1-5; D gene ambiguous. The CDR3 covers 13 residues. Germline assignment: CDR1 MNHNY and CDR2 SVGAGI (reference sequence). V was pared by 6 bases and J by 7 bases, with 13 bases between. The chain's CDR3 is CASSRPEAQPQHF. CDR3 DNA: TGTGCCAGCAGCCGCCCAGAGGCGCAGCCCCAGCATTTT.

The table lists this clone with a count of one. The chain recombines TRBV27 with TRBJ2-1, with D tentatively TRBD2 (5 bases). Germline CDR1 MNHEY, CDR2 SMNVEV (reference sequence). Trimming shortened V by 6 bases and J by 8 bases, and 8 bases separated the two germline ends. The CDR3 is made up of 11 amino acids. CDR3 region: CASSGGHEQFF. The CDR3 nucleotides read TGTGCCAGCAGCGGAGGTCATGAGCAGTTCTTC.

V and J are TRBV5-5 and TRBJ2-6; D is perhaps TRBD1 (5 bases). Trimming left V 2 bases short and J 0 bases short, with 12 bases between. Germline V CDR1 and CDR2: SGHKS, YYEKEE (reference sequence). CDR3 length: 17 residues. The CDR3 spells CASSFLGALSGANVLTF. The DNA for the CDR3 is TGTGCCAGCAGCTTCTTAGGGGCCCTCTCTGGGGCCAACGTCCTGACTTTC.

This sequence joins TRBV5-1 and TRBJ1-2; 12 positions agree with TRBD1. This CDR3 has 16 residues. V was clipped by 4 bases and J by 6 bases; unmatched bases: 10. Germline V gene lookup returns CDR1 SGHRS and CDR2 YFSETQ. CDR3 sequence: CASSSGTGGVSDGYTF. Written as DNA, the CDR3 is TGCGCCAGCAGCAGCGGGACAGGGGGCGTCTCAGATGGCTACACCTTC.

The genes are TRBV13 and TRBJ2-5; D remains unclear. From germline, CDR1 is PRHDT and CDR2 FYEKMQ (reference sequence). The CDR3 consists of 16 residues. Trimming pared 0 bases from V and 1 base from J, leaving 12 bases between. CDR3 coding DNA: TGTGCCAGCAGCTTAGGATTGAGGCTACCCCAAGAGACCCAGTACTTC. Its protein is CASSLGLRLPQETQYF.

The CDR3 sequence is CSVELGGTDTQYF. In DNA, the CDR3 is TGCAGCGTTGAATTGGGGGGGACAGATACGCAGTATTTT. The chain uses TRBV29-1 and TRBJ2-3, with 7 nucleotides matching TRBD2. V was clipped by 2 bases and J by 3 bases; unmatched bases: 2. The V gene's germline CDR1 is SQVTM and CDR2 ANQGSEA. This CDR3 region has 13 residues.

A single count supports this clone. The CDR3 reads CASSHGGVKAFF. The CDR3 nucleotides read TGTGCCAGCAGCCACGGGGGGGTAAAAGCTTTCTTT. The V and J genes are TRBV13 and TRBJ1-1; possible D gene TRBD1, 5 bases. The V end was cut by 5 bases, the J end by 9 bases, with 13 bases between. The CDR3 runs to 12 residues. Germline V lookup: CDR1 PRHDT, CDR2 FYEKMQ (reference sequence).

The CDR3 reads CAWSVGSGADTQYF. The DNA of the CDR3 is TGTGCCTGGAGTGTGGGGTCCGGGGCAGATACGCAGTATTTT. The chain combines TRBV30 with TRBJ2-3; D possibly corresponds to TRBD2 (5 bases). CDR3 size: 14 residues. Germline V gene sequence: CDR1 GTSNPN, CDR2 SVGIG (reference sequence). Trimming left V 0 bases short and J 4 bases short, with 11 bases between.

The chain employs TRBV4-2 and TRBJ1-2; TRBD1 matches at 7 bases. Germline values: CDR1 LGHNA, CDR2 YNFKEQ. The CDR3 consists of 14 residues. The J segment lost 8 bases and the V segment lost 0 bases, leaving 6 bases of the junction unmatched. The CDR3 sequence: CASSQDDRVGGYTF. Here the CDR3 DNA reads TGTGCCAGCAGCCAAGACGACAGGGTTGGCGGCTACACCTTC.

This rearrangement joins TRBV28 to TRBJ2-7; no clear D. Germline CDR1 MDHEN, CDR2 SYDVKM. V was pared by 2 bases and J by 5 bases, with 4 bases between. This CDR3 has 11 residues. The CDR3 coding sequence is TGTGCCAGCAGTTTAAATAACGAGCAGTACTTC. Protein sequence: CASSLNNEQYF.

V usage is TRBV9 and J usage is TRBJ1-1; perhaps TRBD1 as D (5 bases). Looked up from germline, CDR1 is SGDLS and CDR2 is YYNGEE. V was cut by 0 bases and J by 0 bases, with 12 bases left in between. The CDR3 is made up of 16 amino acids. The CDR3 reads CASSVGAGWVNTEAFF. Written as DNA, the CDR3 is TGTGCCAGCAGCGTAGGGGCAGGGTGGGTGAACACTGAAGCTTTCTTT.

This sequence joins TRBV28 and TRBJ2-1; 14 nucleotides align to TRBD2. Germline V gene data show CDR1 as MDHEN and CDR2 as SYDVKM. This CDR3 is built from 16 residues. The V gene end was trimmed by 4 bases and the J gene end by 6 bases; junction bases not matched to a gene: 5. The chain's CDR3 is CASSSRGTSGSNEQFF. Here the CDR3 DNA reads TGTGCCAGCAGTTCTCGTGGGACTAGCGGGAGCAATGAGCAGTTCTTC.

CDR3 loop: CASSLTSGADTQYF. CDR3 coding DNA: TGTGCCAGCAGCTTGACTAGCGGGGCGGATACGCAGTATTTT. The chain recombines TRBV5-4 with TRBJ2-3; 10 nucleotides match TRBD2. The J segment lost 6 bases and the V segment lost 1 base, leaving 2 bases of the junction unmatched. The CDR3 sequence is 14 residues long. CDR1 SGHNT and CDR2 YYREEE come from the germline V gene (reference sequence). The full variable domain, rest sourced from reference TRBV5-4 and TRBJ2-3, is ETGVTQSPTHLIKTRGQQVTLRCSSQSGHNTVSWYQQALGQGPQFIFQYYREEENGRGNFPPRFSGLQFPNYSSELNVNALELDDSALYLCASSLTSGADTQYFGPGTRLTVL.

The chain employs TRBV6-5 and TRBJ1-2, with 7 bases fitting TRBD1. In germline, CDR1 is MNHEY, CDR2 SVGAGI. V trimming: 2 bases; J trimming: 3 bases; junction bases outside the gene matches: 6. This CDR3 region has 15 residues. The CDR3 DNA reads TGTGCCAGCAGTTACACGCTACAGGGGCACTATGGCTACACCTTC. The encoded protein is CASSYTLQGHYGYTF.

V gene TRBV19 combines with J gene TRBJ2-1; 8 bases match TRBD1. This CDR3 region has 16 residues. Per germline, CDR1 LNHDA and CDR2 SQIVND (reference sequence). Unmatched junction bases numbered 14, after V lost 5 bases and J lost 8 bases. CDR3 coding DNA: TGTGCCAGTAGTTCTAAGCGACGACAGGGGAGCGATGAGCAGTTCTTC. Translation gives CASSSKRRQGSDEQFF. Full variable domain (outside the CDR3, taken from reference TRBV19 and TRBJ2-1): DGGITQSPKYLFRKEGQNVTLSCEQNLNHDAMYWYRQDPGQGLRLIYYSQIVNDFQKGDIAEGYSVSREKKESFPLTVTSAQKNPTAFYLCASSSKRRQGSDEQFFGPGTRLTVL.

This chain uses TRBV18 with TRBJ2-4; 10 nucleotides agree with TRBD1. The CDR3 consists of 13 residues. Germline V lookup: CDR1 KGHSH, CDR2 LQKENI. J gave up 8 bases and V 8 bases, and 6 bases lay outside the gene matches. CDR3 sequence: CASADRGRDIQYF. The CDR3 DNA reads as TGTGCCAGCGCAGACAGGGGGCGTGACATTCAGTACTTC.

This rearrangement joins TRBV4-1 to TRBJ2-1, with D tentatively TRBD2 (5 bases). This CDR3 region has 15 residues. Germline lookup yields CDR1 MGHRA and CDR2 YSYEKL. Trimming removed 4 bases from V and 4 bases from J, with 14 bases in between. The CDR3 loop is CASSLGPSPYNEQFF. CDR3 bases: TGCGCCAGCAGCCTGGGCCCTAGCCCATACAATGAGCAGTTCTTC.

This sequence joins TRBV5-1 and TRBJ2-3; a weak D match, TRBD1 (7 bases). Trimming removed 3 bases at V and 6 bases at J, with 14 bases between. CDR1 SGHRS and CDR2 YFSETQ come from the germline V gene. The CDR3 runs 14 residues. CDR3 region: CASSSGQEGDTQYF. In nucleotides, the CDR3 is TGCGCCAGCAGCTCAGGACAGGAGGGGGATACGCAGTATTTT.

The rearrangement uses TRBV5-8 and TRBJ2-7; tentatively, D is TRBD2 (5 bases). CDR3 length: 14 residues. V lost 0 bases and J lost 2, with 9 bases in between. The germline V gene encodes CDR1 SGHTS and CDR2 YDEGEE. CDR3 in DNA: TGTGCCAGCAGCTTGGGCAGCGGTCCCTACGAGCAGTACTTC. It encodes CASSLGSGPYEQYF.

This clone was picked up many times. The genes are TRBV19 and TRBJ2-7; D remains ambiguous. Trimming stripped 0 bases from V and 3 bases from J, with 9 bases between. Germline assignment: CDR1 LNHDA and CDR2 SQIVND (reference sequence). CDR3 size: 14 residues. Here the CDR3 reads CASSIDGINYEQYF. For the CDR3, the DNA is TGTGCCAGTAGTATAGATGGCATAAACTACGAGCAGTACTTC.

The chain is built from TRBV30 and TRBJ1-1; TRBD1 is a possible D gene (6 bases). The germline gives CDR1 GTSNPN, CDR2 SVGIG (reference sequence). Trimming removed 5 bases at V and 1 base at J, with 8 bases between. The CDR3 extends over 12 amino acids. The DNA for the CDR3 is TGTGCCTGGGGACAGTCGAACACTGAAGCTTTCTTT. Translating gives CAWGQSNTEAFF.

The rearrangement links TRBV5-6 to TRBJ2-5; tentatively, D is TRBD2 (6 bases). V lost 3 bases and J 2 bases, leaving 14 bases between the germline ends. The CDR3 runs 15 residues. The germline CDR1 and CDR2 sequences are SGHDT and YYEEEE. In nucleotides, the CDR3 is TGTGCCAGCAGCTGGCGAGTAGCGGCACAAGAGACCCAGTACTTC. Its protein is CASSWRVAAQETQYF.

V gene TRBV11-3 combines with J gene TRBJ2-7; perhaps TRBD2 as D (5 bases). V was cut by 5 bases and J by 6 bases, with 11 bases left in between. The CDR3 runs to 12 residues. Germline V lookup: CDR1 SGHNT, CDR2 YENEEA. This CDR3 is CASSPYRGEQYF. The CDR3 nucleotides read TGTGCCAGCAGCCCGTATCGGGGCGAGCAGTACTTC.

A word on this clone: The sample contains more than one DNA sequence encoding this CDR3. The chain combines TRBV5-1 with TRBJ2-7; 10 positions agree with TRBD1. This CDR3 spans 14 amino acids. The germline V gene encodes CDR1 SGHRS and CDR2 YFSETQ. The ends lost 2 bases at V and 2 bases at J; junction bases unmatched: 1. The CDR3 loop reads CASSFGTGAYEQYF. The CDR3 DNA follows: TGCGCCAGCAGCTTCGGGACAGGGGCCTACGAGCAGTACTTC.

The CDR3 DNA reads TGTGCCAGCAGTGAAATGAAACAGGCCCCCCAAGAGACCCAGTACTTC. Its protein is CASSEMKQAPQETQYF. This rearrangement joins TRBV6-1 to TRBJ2-5, with D perhaps matching TRBD1 (5 bases). Per germline, CDR1 MNHNS and CDR2 SASEGT. V lost 2 bases to trimming and J lost 1 base, with 14 bases between them. The CDR3 contains 16 residues.

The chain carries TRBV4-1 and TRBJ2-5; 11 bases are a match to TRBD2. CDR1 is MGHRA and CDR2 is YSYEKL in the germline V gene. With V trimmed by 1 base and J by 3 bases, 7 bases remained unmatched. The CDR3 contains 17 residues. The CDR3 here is CASSQVTSGGFKETQYF. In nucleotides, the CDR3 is TGCGCCAGCAGCCAAGTAACTAGCGGGGGATTCAAAGAGACCCAGTACTTC.

The CDR3 protein is CASSVGGKAIGELFF. CDR3 DNA: TGTGCCAGCAGCGTAGGCGGGAAAGCAATCGGGGAGCTGTTTTTT. V gene TRBV9 combines with J gene TRBJ2-2; possibly TRBD2 for D (6 bases). This CDR3 spans 15 amino acids. The germline V gene encodes CDR1 SGDLS and CDR2 YYNGEE. Trimming shortened V by 0 bases and J by 7 bases, and 13 bases separated the two germline ends. The full variable domain, its missing parts supplied by reference TRBV9 and TRBJ2-2, is DSGVTQTPKHLITATGQRVTLRCSPRSGDLSVYWYQQSLDQGLQFLIQYYNGEERAKGNILERFSAQQFPDLHSELNLSSLELGDSALYFCASSVGGKAIGELFFGEGSRLTVL.